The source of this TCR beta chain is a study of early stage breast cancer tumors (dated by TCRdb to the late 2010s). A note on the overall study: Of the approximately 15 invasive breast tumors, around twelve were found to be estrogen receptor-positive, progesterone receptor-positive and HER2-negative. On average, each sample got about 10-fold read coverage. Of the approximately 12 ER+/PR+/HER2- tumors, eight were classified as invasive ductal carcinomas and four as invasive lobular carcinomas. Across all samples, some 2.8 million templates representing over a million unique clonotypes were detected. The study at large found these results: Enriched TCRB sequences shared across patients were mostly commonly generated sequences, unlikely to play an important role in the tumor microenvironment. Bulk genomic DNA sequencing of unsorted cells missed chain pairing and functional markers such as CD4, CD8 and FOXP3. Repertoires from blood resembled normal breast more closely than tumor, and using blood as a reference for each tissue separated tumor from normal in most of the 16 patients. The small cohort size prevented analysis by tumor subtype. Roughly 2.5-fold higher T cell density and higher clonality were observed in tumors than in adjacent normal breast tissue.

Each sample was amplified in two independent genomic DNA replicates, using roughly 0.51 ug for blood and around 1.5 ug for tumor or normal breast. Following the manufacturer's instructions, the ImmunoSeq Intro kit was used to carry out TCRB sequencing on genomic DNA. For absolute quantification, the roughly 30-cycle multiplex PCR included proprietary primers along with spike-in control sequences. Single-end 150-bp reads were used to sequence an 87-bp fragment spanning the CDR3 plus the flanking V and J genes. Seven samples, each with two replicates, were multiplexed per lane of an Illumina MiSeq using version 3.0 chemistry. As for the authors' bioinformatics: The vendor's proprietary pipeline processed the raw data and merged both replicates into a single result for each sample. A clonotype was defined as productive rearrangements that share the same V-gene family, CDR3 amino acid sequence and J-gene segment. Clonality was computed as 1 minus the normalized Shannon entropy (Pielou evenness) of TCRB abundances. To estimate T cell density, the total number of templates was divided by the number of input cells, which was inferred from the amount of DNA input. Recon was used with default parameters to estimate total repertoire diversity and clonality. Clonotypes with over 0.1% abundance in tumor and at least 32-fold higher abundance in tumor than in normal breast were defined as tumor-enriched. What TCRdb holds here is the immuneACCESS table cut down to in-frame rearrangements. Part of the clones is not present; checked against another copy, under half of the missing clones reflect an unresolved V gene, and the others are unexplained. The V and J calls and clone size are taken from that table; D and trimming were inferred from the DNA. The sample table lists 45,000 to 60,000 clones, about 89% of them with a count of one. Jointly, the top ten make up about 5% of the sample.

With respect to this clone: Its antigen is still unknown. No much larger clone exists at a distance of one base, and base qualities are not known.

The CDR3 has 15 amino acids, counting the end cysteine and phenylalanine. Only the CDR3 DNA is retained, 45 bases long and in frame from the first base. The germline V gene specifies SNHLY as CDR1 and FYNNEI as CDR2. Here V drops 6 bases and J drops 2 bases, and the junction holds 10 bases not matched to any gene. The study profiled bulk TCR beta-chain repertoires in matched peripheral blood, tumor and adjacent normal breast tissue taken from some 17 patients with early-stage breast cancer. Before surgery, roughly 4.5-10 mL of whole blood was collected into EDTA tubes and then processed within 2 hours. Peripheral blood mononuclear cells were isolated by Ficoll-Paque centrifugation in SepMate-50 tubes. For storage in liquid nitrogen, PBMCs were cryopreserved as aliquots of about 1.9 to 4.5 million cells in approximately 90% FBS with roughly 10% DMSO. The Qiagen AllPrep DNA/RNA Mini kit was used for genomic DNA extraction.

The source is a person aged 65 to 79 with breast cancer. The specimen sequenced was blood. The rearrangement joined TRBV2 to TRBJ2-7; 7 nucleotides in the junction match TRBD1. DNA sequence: TGTGCCAGCAGGGGCGTAACAGGGGTCCCCTACGAGCAGTACTTC. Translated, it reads CASRGVTGVPYEQYF.